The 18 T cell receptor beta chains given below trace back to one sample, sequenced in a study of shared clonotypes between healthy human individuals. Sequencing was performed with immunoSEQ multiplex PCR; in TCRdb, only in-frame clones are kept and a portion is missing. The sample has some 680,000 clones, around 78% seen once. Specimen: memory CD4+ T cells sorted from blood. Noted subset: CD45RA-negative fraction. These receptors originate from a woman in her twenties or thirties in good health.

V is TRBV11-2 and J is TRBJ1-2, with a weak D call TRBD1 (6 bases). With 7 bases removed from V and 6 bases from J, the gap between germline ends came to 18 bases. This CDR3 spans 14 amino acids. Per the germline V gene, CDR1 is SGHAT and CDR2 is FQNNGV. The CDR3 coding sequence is TGTGCCAGCAAGGCTATAGGGGGAAGTGATGGCTACACCTTC. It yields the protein CASKAIGGSDGYTF.

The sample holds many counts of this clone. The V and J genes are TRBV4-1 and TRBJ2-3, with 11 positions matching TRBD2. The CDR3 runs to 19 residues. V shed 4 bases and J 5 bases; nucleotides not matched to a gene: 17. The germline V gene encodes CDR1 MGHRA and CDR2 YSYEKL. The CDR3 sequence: CASSPLYEKLAGVVDTQYF. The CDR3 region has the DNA TGCGCCAGCAGCCCCCTATATGAAAAACTAGCGGGAGTTGTAGATACGCAGTATTTT.

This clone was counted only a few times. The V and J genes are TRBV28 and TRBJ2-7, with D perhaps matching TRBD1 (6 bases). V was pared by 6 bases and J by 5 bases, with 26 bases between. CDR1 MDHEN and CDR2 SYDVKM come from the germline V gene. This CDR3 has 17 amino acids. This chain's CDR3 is CASSTNMGAGESDEQYF. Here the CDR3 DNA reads TGTGCCAGCAGCACCAATATGGGGGCCGGAGAATCAGACGAGCAGTACTTC. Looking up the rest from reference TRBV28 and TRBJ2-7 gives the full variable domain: DVKVTQSSRYLVKRTGEKVFLECVQDMDHENMFWYRQDPGLGLRLIYFSYDVKMKEKGDIPEGYSVSREKKERFSLILESASTNQTSMYLCASSTNMGAGESDEQYFGPGTRLTVT.

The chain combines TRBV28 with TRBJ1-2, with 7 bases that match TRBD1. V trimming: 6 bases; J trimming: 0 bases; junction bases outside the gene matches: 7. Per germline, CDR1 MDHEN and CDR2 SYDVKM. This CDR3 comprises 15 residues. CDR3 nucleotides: TGTGCCAGCAGCCGACAGGGTTCGTCTAACTATGGCTACACCTTC. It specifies CASSRQGSSNYGYTF.

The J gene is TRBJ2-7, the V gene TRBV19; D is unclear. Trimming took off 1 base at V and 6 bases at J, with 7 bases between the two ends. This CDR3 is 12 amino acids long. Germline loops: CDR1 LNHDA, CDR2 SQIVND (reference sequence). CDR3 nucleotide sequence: TGTGCCAGTAGTATAGGTGTGAGCGAGCAGTACTTC. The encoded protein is CASSIGVSEQYF.

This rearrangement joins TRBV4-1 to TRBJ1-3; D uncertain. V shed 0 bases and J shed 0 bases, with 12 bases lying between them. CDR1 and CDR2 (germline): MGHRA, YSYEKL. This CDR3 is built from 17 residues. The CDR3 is CASSQDRTDYSGNTIYF. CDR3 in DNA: TGCGCCAGCAGCCAAGATAGGACGGATTACTCTGGAAACACCATATATTTT.

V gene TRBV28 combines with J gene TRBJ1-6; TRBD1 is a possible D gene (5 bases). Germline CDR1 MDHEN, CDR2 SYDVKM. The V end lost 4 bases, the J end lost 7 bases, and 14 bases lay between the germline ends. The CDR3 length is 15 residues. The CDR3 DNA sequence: TGTGCCAGCAGTTCCGGGACGCTGGGGAATTCACCCCTCCACTTT. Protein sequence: CASSSGTLGNSPLHF.

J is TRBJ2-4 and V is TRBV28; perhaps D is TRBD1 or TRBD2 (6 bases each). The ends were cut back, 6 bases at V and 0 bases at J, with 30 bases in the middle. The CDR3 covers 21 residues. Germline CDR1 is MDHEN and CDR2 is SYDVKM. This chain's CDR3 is CASSSLMGGRVDRLAKNIQYF. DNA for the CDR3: TGTGCCAGCAGCTCACTGATGGGGGGCAGGGTAGATAGACTAGCCAAAAACATTCAGTACTTC. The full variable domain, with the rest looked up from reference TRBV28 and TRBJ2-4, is DVKVTQSSRYLVKRTGEKVFLECVQDMDHENMFWYRQDPGLGLRLIYFSYDVKMKEKGDIPEGYSVSREKKERFSLILESASTNQTSMYLCASSSLMGGRVDRLAKNIQYFGAGTRLSVL.

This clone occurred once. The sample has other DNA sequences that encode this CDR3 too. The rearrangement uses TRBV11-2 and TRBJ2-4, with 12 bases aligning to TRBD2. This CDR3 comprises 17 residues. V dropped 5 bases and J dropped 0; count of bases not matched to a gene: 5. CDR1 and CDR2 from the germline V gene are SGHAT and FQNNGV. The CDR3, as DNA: TGTGCCAGCAGCAGAACGGGACTAGCGGGAGCCAAAAACATTCAGTACTTC. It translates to CASSRTGLAGAKNIQYF.

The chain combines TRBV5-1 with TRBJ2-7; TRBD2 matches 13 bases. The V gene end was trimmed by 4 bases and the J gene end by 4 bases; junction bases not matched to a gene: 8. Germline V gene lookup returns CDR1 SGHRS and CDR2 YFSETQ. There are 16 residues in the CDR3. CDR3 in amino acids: CASSRGTSGTLYEQYF. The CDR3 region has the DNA TGCGCCAGCAGCAGGGGGACTAGCGGGACTCTATACGAGCAGTACTTC.

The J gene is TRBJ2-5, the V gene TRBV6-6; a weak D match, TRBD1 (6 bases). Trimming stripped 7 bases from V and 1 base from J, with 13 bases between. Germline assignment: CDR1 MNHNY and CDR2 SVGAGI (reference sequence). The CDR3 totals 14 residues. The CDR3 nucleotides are TGTGCCAGCAAAAACAGGGACCTCCAAGAGACCCAGTACTTC. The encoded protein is CASKNRDLQETQYF.

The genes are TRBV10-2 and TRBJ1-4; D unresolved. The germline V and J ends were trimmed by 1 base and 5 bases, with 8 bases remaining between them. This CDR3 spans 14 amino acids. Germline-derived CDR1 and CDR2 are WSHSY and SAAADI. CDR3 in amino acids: CASSEFGINEKLFF. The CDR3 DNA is TGCGCCAGCAGTGAGTTCGGGATCAATGAAAAACTGTTTTTT.

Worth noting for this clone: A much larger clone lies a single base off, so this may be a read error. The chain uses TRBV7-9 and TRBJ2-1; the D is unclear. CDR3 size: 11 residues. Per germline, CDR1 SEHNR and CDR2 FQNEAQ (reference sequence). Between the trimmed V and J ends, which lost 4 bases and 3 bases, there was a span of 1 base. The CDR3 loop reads CASSYYNEQFF. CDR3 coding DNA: TGTGCCAGCAGCTACTACAATGAGCAGTTCTTC.

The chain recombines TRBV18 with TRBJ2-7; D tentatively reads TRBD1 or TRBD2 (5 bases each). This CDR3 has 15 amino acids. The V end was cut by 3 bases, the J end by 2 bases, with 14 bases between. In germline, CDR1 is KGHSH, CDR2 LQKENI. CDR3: CASSPGRDRTYEQYF. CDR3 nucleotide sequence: TGTGCCAGCTCACCTGGCCGGGACCGCACCTACGAGCAGTACTTC. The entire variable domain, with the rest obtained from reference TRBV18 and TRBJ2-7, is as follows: NAGVMQNPRHLVRRRGQEARLRCSPMKGHSHVYWYRQLPEEGLKFMVYLQKENIIDESGMPKERFSAEFPKEGPSILRIQQVVRGDSAAYFCASSPGRDRTYEQYFGPGTRLTVT.

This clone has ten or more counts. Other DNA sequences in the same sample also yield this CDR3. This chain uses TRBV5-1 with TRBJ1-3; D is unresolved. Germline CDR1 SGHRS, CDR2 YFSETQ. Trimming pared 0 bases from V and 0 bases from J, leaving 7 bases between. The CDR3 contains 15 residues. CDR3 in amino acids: CASSLGSDSGNTIYF. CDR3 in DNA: TGCGCCAGCAGCTTGGGGTCAGACTCTGGAAACACCATATATTTT.

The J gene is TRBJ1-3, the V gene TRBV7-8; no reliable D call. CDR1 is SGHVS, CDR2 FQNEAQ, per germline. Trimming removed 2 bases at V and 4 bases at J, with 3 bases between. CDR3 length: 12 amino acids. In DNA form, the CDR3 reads TGTGCCAGCAGCTTATCGGGAAACACCATATATTTT. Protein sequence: CASSLSGNTIYF.

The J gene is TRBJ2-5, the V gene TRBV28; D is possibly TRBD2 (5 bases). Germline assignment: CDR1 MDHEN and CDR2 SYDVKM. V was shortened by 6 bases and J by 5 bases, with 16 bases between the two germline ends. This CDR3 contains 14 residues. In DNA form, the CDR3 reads TGTGCCAGCAGACCCTGGGAGCTCCTTGAGACCCAGTACTTC. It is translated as CASRPWELLETQYF.

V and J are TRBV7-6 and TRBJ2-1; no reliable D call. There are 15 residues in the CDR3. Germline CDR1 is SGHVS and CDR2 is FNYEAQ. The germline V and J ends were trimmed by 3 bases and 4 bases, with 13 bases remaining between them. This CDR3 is CASSFGSSVYNEQFF. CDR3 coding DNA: TGTGCCAGCAGCTTCGGATCTTCGGTTTACAATGAGCAGTTCTTC. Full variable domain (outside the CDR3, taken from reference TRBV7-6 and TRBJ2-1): GAGVSQSPRYKVTKRGQDVALRCDPISGHVSLYWYRQALGQGPEFLTYFNYEAQQDKSGLPNDRFSAERPEGSISTLTIQRTEQRDSAMYRCASSFGSSVYNEQFFGPGTRLTVL.